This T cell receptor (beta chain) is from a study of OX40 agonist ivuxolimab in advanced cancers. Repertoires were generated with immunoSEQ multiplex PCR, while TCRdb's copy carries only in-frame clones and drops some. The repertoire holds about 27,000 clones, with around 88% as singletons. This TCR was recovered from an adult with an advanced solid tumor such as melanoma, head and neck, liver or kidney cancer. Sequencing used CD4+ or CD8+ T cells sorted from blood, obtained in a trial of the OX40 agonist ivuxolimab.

The CDR3 sequence: CASSLGTKSTDTQYF. CDR3 nucleotide sequence: TGCGCCAGCAGCTTAGGCACTAAAAGCACAGATACGCAGTATTTT. The chain uses TRBV5-1 and TRBJ2-3; D not certain. There are 15 residues in the CDR3. Trimming removed 2 bases from V and 0 bases from J, with 10 bases in between. In germline, CDR1 is SGHRS, CDR2 YFSETQ. The complete variable domain, with remaining parts taken from reference TRBV5-1 and TRBJ2-3, reads KAGVTQTPRYLIKTRGQQVTLSCSPISGHRSVSWYQQTPGQGLQFLFEYFSETQRNKGNFPGRFSGRQFSNSRSEMNVSTLELGDSALYLCASSLGTKSTDTQYFGPGTRLTVL.